The present entry profiles one TCR beta chain with its context. Its antigen is still unknown. This CDR3 has 13 amino acids. Germline V gene data show CDR1 as MNHEY and CDR2 as SMNVEV (reference sequence). The V end was cut by 5 bases, the J end by 1 base, with 9 bases between. These data come from a study of cytomegalovirus exposure and HLA in healthy donors. Study findings and constraints: A few chains tied to CMV proved CMV antigen-specific in vitro.

Profiled with immunoSEQ multiplex PCR; TCRdb holds only in-frame clones, not every one. Among some 64,000 clones listed, almost 97% were seen once. This chain joins TRBV27 and TRBJ2-7; the D gene is possibly TRBD2 (5 bases). This clonotype was sampled from a woman between 18 and 30 years old in good health and CMV-seronegative. The sample was PBMCs. CDR3 nucleotides: TGTGCCAGCAGTCAACGAGGGTCCTACGAGCAGTACTTC. Protein product: CASSQRGSYEQYF.